One and the same sample provided the 8 T cell receptor beta chains below, sequenced in a study of radiotherapy plus CTLA-4 blockade in lung cancer. TCRdb keeps only in-frame clones here, not all; method: immunoSEQ multiplex PCR. The sample includes some 110,000 clones, just under 80% of them seen just once. The sequences come from peripheral blood, collected from a patient treated with radiotherapy plus ipilimumab. The source is a human donor with non-small cell lung cancer who had a partial response to radiotherapy plus ipilimumab.

This clone is a singleton in its sample. The genes are TRBV9 and TRBJ2-1; a weak D match, TRBD2 (6 bases). Germline CDR1 reads SGDLS; CDR2 reads YYNGEE. V lost 0 bases and J lost 9, with 13 bases in between. This CDR3 has 14 residues. The CDR3 DNA sequence: TGTGCCAGCAGCGTAGAACTAGCTGACCGTGAGCAGTTCTTC. This codes for CASSVELADREQFF.

This chain links TRBV5-1 with TRBJ1-6; D ambiguous. CDR3 length: 14 amino acids. Trimming removed 1 base at V and 6 bases at J, with 8 bases between. Germline lookup yields CDR1 SGHRS and CDR2 YFSETQ. CDR3 residues: CASSLQETNSPLHF. As DNA, the CDR3 is TGCGCCAGCAGCTTGCAGGAAACTAATTCACCCCTCCACTTT.

J is TRBJ2-3 and V is TRBV29-1, with 9 bases matching TRBD1. The CDR3 runs 16 residues. With V trimmed by 5 bases and J by 3 bases, 12 bases remained unmatched. The germline V gene has CDR1 SQVTM and CDR2 ANQGSEA. Written as DNA, the CDR3 is TGCAGCGTTAGTCTTACAGGGGGCTTTAGTACAGATACGCAGTATTTT. Its translation is CSVSLTGGFSTDTQYF.

This clone was seen more than once but under ten times. The chain links TRBV28 to TRBJ1-6; D remains unclear. This CDR3 is 13 amino acids long. Germline values: CDR1 MDHEN, CDR2 SYDVKM. V was pared by 6 bases and J by 8 bases, with 11 bases between. CDR3 in amino acids: CASSSRHYSPLHF. DNA of the CDR3: TGTGCCAGCAGCTCTCGACACTATTCACCCCTCCACTTT. Full variable domain (outside the CDR3, taken from reference TRBV28 and TRBJ1-6): DVKVTQSSRYLVKRTGEKVFLECVQDMDHENMFWYRQDPGLGLRLIYFSYDVKMKEKGDIPEGYSVSREKKERFSLILESASTNQTSMYLCASSSRHYSPLHFGNGTRLTVT.

This chain joins TRBV29-1 and TRBJ2-1, with TRBD1 identical over 7 bases. CDR3 length equals 15 residues. Germline V gives CDR1 SQVTM, CDR2 ANQGSEA. Trimming cost V 3 bases and J 2 bases; bases outside gene matches: 7. The CDR3: CSVDSVGTAYNEQFF. CDR3 nucleotides: TGCAGCGTTGATAGTGTCGGGACAGCCTACAATGAGCAGTTCTTC.

This chain's CDR3 is CASSPPDRWPYEPQHF. The CDR3 nucleotides read TGTGCCAGCAGTCCCCCGGACAGGTGGCCGTACGAGCCCCAGCATTTT. The J gene is TRBJ1-5, the V gene TRBV28, with TRBD1 identical over 7 bases. With 5 bases clipped from V and 8 bases from J, the junction kept 15 bases outside the gene matches. The CDR3 contains 16 residues. In germline, CDR1 is MDHEN, CDR2 SYDVKM.

The V and J genes are TRBV19 and TRBJ2-2; the match to TRBD2 covers 7 bases. V trimming: 5 bases; J trimming: 6 bases; junction bases outside the gene matches: 15. CDR3 size: 17 residues. The V gene's germline CDR1 is LNHDA and CDR2 SQIVND (reference sequence). The CDR3 region is CASSRDSGTIISGELFF. Here the CDR3 DNA reads TGTGCCAGTAGTCGCGATTCCGGGACTATTATTTCCGGGGAGCTGTTTTTT.

This chain connects TRBV28 to TRBJ1-2; 10 bases are a match to TRBD1. The CDR3 consists of 14 residues. J lost 8 bases, V lost 5 bases, and 8 bases had no gene match. CDR1 MDHEN and CDR2 SYDVKM come from the germline V gene. CDR3 loop: CASSLRTGGRGYTF. The CDR3 coding sequence is TGTGCCAGCAGTCTTAGGACAGGGGGTCGAGGCTACACCTTC.